A single T cell receptor beta chain is shown here with its context. Its antigen is currently unknown. The length of the CDR3 is 16 residues. Trimming cost V 4 bases and J 5 bases, with 20 bases left between them. Germline V gene data show CDR1 as SGHNT and CDR2 as YYREEE (reference sequence). The source of the sample is a study of tumor and adjacent non-tumor tissue in lung cancer. TCRbeta libraries were built with three rounds of nested PCR, modified from ARM-PCR. TCRdb re-derived calls from the multiplex PCR reads in MiXCR, one entry per CDR3 protein. The sample has 65,000 to 85,000 distinct CDR3 sequences; approximately 73% are singletons. Overall study results and limits: Top 100 clones took a larger repertoire share in normal lung.

The template was RNA from unsorted bulk tissue. Distant lung tissue was collected more than 3 cm away from the tumor edge. This receptor was identified in a man aged 60 to 75 with non-small cell lung cancer. J is TRBJ2-3 and V is TRBV5-4; TRBD2 might be the D (5 bases). The sequenced sample consisted of distant non-tumor lung tissue. The CDR3 loop is CASSPIDRESGDTQYF. In DNA, the CDR3 is TGTGCCAGCAGCCCTATCGATAGGGAGTCAGGAGATACGCAGTATTTT. Together with reference TRBV5-4 and TRBJ2-3, the CDR3 gives the full variable domain: ETGVTQSPTHLIKTRGQQVTLRCSSQSGHNTVSWYQQALGQGPQFIFQYYREEENGRGNFPPRFSGLQFPNYSSELNVNALELDDSALYLCASSPIDRESGDTQYFGPGTRLTVL.